This T cell receptor (beta chain) emerged from a study of Ad26.COV2.S vaccination and SARS-CoV-2 variants. The treatment denotes: around 19 received Ad26.COV2.S at low or high dose, single or two shots; roughly five received placebo; per-sample allocation not given. Collection of the samples took place on day 63 after the first injection of vaccine or placebo. The assay was immunoSEQ multiplex PCR, and TCRdb's table has in-frame clones only and misses some. The data hold about 320,000 clones, with 86% observed a single time. This TCR came from a person aged 18 to 65 who received the Ad26.COV2.S COVID-19 vaccine or a placebo. This sample comprised peripheral blood, obtained in a trial of Ad26.COV2.S vaccine versus placebo.

The CDR3 region has the DNA TGTGCCAGCGGACTTAGACCGACCGGGGAGCTGTTTTTT. This sequence encodes CASGLRPTGELFF. The rearrangement links TRBV6-5 to TRBJ2-2, with D maybe TRBD2 (5 bases). This CDR3 is 13 amino acids long. The germline V gene has CDR1 MNHEY and CDR2 SVGAGI. Trimming pared 8 bases from V and 5 bases from J, leaving 12 bases between.